The 27 T cell receptor beta chains listed next were all sequenced from one sample in a study of CD8+CD57+ T cells in acquired aplastic anemia. The TCR beta profiling, which covered VDJ combination and CDR3 sequence, was carried out using genomic DNA as the template. In TCRdb, the reads were re-called with MiXCR into one record per CDR3 protein. The sample lists around 180,000 distinct CDR3 sequences; about 44% were seen once. For sequencing, patients were chosen who had shown expansion of CD8+CD57+ cells by flow cytometry. The sequenced sample consisted of sorted CD4+, CD8+, or CD8+CD57+ T cells (not recorded which) from PBMCs. These receptors originate from a human donor with aplastic anemia.

The genes are TRBV2 and TRBJ2-5; a weak D match, TRBD2 (5 bases). Germline lookup yields CDR1 SNHLY and CDR2 FYNNEI. This CDR3 is 13 amino acids long. V lost 4 bases, J lost 5 bases, and 11 bases lay in between. The CDR3 reads CASSVPRRETQYF. The CDR3 DNA reads as TGTGCCAGCAGTGTACCCCGGAGGGAGACCCAGTACTTC.

V usage is TRBV11-1 and J usage is TRBJ2-1; 9 positions match TRBD2. The germline gives CDR1 SGHAT, CDR2 FQDESV (reference sequence). The CDR3 totals 15 residues. V lost 3 bases, J lost 8 bases, and 8 bases stayed unmatched. CDR3 region: CASSFPGGLAYEQFF. Here the CDR3 DNA reads TGTGCCAGCAGCTTCCCCGGGGGACTAGCATATGAGCAGTTCTTC. Full variable domain (outside the CDR3, taken from reference TRBV11-1 and TRBJ2-1): EAEVAQSPRYKITEKSQAVAFWCDPISGHATLYWYRQILGQGPELLVQFQDESVVDDSQLPKDRFSAERLKGVDSTLKIQPAELGDSAMYLCASSFPGGLAYEQFFGPGTRLTVL.

V gene TRBV9 combines with J gene TRBJ1-1, with D perhaps matching TRBD1 (5 bases). Trimming stripped 4 bases from V and 2 bases from J, with 9 bases between. Looked up from germline, CDR1 is SGDLS and CDR2 is YYNGEE. The CDR3 sequence is 13 residues long. The CDR3 nucleotides are TGTGCCAGCAGCCGACAGTCTAACACTGAAGCTTTCTTT. Translation: CASSRQSNTEAFF.

This clonotype was seen just once. The chain links TRBV20-1 to TRBJ2-7; TRBD1 agrees at 8 bases. The CDR3 runs 15 residues. Trimming removed 1 base from V and 3 bases from J; junction bases left unmatched: 8. Germline lookup yields CDR1 DFQATT and CDR2 SNEGSKA (reference sequence). In DNA, the CDR3 is TGCAGTGCTAGAGGCACCGGGACAGGCTTCTACGAGCAGTACTTC. The encoded protein is CSARGTGTGFYEQYF.

Ten or more counts support this clonotype. The chain uses TRBV7-2 and TRBJ2-7, with D tentatively TRBD1 or TRBD2 (7 bases each). CDR3 size: 16 residues. Germline V gene lookup returns CDR1 SGHTA and CDR2 FQGNSA. V lost 1 base to trimming and J lost 2 bases, with 15 bases between them. The CDR3: CASSLGGGTVAYEQYF. The CDR3 nucleotides are TGTGCCAGCAGCTTAGGGGGGGGGACAGTCGCCTACGAGCAGTACTTC.

The gene calls are TRBV2 and TRBJ2-3, with 10 bases matching TRBD2. V gave up 6 bases and J gave up 2 bases; unmatched junction bases: 5. CDR1 is SNHLY and CDR2 is FYNNEI in the germline V gene. This CDR3 is 15 amino acids long. CDR3 nucleotide sequence: TGTGCCAGCAGCGTTAGCGGGAGGTTCACAGATACGCAGTATTTT. It yields the protein CASSVSGRFTDTQYF.

The V call is TRBV24-1, the J call TRBJ2-3; possibly TRBD2 for D (6 bases). The length of the CDR3 is 13 residues. In germline, CDR1 is KGHDR, CDR2 SFDVKD. Trimming stripped 0 bases from V and 7 bases from J, with 7 bases between. The CDR3 loop reads CATSDLGRNTQYF. The CDR3 nucleotides are TGTGCCACCAGTGATTTGGGGAGGAATACGCAGTATTTT.

The chain employs TRBV19 and TRBJ2-7, with D possibly called TRBD1 or TRBD2 (6 bases each). The CDR3 is 14 amino acids. Germline V gene data show CDR1 as LNHDA and CDR2 as SQIVND (reference sequence). Trimming took off 5 bases at V and 2 bases at J, with 13 bases between the two ends. The CDR3, as DNA: TGTGCCAGTAGTGTACAGGGAGGTACCTACGAGCAGTACTTC. Residues: CASSVQGGTYEQYF.

On this clonotype itself: A junction end diverges from the germline sequence, so it may reflect a read error. This chain links TRBV7-6 with TRBJ2-5; 9 bases are a match to TRBD2. The CDR3 contains 14 residues. Germline lookup yields CDR1 SGHVS and CDR2 FNYEAQ. In nucleotides, the CDR3 is TGTACCAGCACCAGGGTAGCGGGAGAGGGGACCCAGTACTTC. Protein sequence: CTSTRVAGEGTQYF.

The chain carries TRBV7-6 and TRBJ2-6, with D tentatively TRBD1 (5 bases). CDR1 and CDR2 (germline): SGHVS, FNYEAQ. Trimming took 3 bases from V and 2 from J, leaving 5 bases between them. This CDR3 spans 14 amino acids. DNA for the CDR3: TGTGCCAGCAGCTTCAGGGCTGGGGCCAACGTCCTGACTTTC. Amino acid sequence: CASSFRAGANVLTF.

This clonotype was found many times. This chain links TRBV10-3 with TRBJ2-1, with 9 bases aligning to TRBD1. The CDR3 loop spans 16 amino acids. The germline gives CDR1 ENHRY, CDR2 SYGVKD. Trimming at V came to 4 bases and at J to 8 bases, leaving 12 bases not matched to a gene. CDR3: CAISADVRGTGYEQFF. CDR3 coding DNA: TGTGCCATCAGTGCCGACGTCCGGGGGACAGGGTATGAGCAGTTCTTC.

This clonotype was seen more than once but under ten times. The CDR3 reads CSVSGTVNTEAFF. CDR3 in DNA: TGCAGCGTTTCCGGGACGGTGAACACTGAAGCTTTCTTT. The chain employs TRBV29-1 and TRBJ1-1, with a tentative D call TRBD1 (5 bases). V gave up 5 bases and J gave up 0 bases, with 10 bases separating them. CDR3 size: 13 residues. The germline V gene encodes CDR1 SQVTM and CDR2 ANQGSEA.

Many counts were recorded for this clonotype. The J gene is TRBJ2-1, the V gene TRBV6-9; tentative D call: TRBD1 (6 bases). The CDR3 loop spans 14 amino acids. The germline V and J ends were trimmed by 11 bases and 6 bases, with 20 bases remaining between them. Germline V gene sequence: CDR1 MNHGY, CDR2 SVAAGI. The CDR3 DNA follows: TGTGCCTGCTACAGGGAACAAATAGGCAATGAGCAGTTCTTC. Protein sequence: CACYREQIGNEQFF.

This clonotype was counted many times. The CDR3 reads CASSSRGSGEETQYF. As DNA, the CDR3 is TGTGCCAGCAGTTCCCGGGGTAGCGGGGAAGAGACCCAGTACTTC. This sequence joins TRBV12-3 or TRBV12-4 and TRBJ2-5; 8 nucleotides align to TRBD2. The J segment lost 3 bases and the V segment lost 4 bases, leaving 7 bases of the junction unmatched. The CDR3 extends over 15 amino acids.

On this clonotype: A single base separates this from a much larger clone, so it may be a read error. This chain connects TRBV12-3 or TRBV12-4 to TRBJ1-3, with 7 bases fitting TRBD1. This CDR3 region has 15 residues. The CDR3 region has the DNA TGTGCCAGCAGGCCGGACAGGTACTCTGGAAACACCCTATATTTT. Translated: CASRPDRYSGNTLYF.

This clonotype occurred many times. This chain uses TRBV2 with TRBJ1-5, with 9 bases lining up with TRBD1. The CDR3 covers 15 residues. The junction had 8 bases not matched to a gene; V was cut back by 7 bases and J by 4 bases. The germline V gene has CDR1 SNHLY and CDR2 FYNNEI. CDR3 DNA sequence: TGTGCCAGCAAGCCCAGCGGGACAGGGAATCAGCCCCAGCATTTT. This codes for CASKPSGTGNQPQHF. The full variable domain, its missing parts supplied by reference TRBV2 and TRBJ1-5, is EPEVTQTPSHQVTQMGQEVILRCVPISNHLYFYWYRQILGQKVEFLVSFYNNEISEKSEIFDDQFSVERPDGSNFTLKIRSTKLEDSAMYFCASKPSGTGNQPQHFGDGTRLSIL.

This clonotype appeared many times. J is TRBJ2-3 and V is TRBV5-4; D assignment may be TRBD1 or TRBD2 (5 bases each). CDR3 length equals 16 residues. Germline loops: CDR1 SGHNT, CDR2 YYREEE (reference sequence). V gave up 0 bases and J gave up 2 bases, with 13 bases separating them. The CDR3 region is CASSLGQGPPTDTQYF. CDR3 DNA: TGTGCCAGCAGCTTGGGGCAGGGACCCCCCACAGATACGCAGTATTTT.

This chain links TRBV25-1 with TRBJ2-3; 7 bases agree with TRBD2. Germline CDR1 reads MGHDK; CDR2 reads SYGVNS. The trim removed 5 bases at V and 0 bases at J, leaving 5 bases unmatched. This CDR3 comprises 15 residues. The CDR3 region is CASSQTSDSTDTQYF. Written as DNA, the CDR3 is TGTGCCAGCAGTCAAACTAGCGATAGCACAGATACGCAGTATTTT.

This clonotype was seen many times. V is TRBV5-1 and J is TRBJ2-3; 7 bases line up with TRBD2. V gave up 2 bases and J gave up 4 bases; unmatched junction bases: 7. The germline V gene encodes CDR1 SGHRS and CDR2 YFSETQ. The CDR3 runs 15 residues. CDR3 coding DNA: TGCGCCAGCAGCTTAAGCGGGGTCAGCTCAGATACGCAGTATTTT. Translation gives CASSLSGVSSDTQYF.

With regard to this clonotype: A much bigger clone sits one base away, suggesting this may be a read error. The CDR3 region is CASGDWYTEAFF. The CDR3 DNA is TGTGCCAGCGGTGATTGGTACACTGAAGCTTTCTTT. The chain is built from TRBV6-1 and TRBJ1-1, with D hard to call. This CDR3 is built from 12 residues. Germline lookup yields CDR1 MNHNS and CDR2 SASEGT.

This clonotype was counted many times. The rearrangement joins TRBV7-9 to TRBJ2-2; 8 bases fit TRBD2. J was trimmed by 1 base and V by 7 bases; bases with no gene match: 5. The CDR3 contains 15 residues. The germline gives CDR1 SEHNR, CDR2 FQNEAQ (reference sequence). As DNA, the CDR3 is TGTGCCAGCATGCTACGGGGGGGGAACACCGGGGAGCTGTTTTTT. This gives the protein CASMLRGGNTGELFF.

J is TRBJ1-6 and V is TRBV7-6; D is perhaps TRBD1 (6 bases). V lost 1 base and J lost 9, with 10 bases in between. Germline values: CDR1 SGHVS, CDR2 FNYEAQ. The CDR3 is made up of 14 amino acids. CDR3 in DNA: TGTGCCAGCAGCTTAGATCGACAGGCTTCACCCCTCCACTTT. Its protein is CASSLDRQASPLHF.

In its sample, this clonotype was seen many times. The V call is TRBV5-4, the J call TRBJ1-1; unclear D gene. V was clipped by 7 bases and J by 0 bases, with 13 bases between them. This CDR3 comprises 14 residues. Germline assignment: CDR1 SGHNT and CDR2 YYREEE (reference sequence). CDR3 in amino acids: CASRGGPLNTEAFF. CDR3 coding DNA: TGTGCCAGCCGAGGAGGGCCTCTGAACACTGAAGCTTTCTTT.

This clonotype was counted at least ten times. This chain links TRBV2 with TRBJ2-3; 8 nucleotides match TRBD2. In germline, CDR1 is SNHLY, CDR2 FYNNEI. The junction had 7 bases not matched to a gene; V was cut back by 4 bases and J by 1 base. The CDR3 extends over 16 amino acids. CDR3 sequence (DNA): TGTGCCAGCAGTGCCATAGCGGGAACTCGCACAGATACGCAGTATTTT. It specifies CASSAIAGTRTDTQYF.

A word on this clonotype: A read error may produce the germline difference seen at one junction end. This chain connects TRBV24-1 to TRBJ2-1; 10 bases agree with TRBD2. Looked up from germline, CDR1 is KGHDR and CDR2 is SFDVKD. This CDR3 has 16 residues. The CDR3, as DNA: TGTGCCACCAGTGGTTTAAGCGGGGGGGTCTACAGTGAGCAGTTCTTC. Its translation is CATSGLSGGVYSEQFF.

V and J are TRBV11-2 and TRBJ2-1, with D hard to call. From germline, CDR1 is SGHAT and CDR2 FQNNGV. The germline V and J ends were trimmed by 6 bases and 10 bases, with 22 bases remaining between them. The CDR3 runs 15 residues. CDR3 in DNA: TGTGCCAGCAGTGATCGAGTTTCCCCCCAGAGCGAGCAGTTCTTC. Translation gives CASSDRVSPQSEQFF.

This clonotype was observed many times. V is TRBV20-1 and J is TRBJ1-2; D call uncertain. From germline, CDR1 is DFQATT and CDR2 SNEGSKA (reference sequence). Trimming took 3 bases from V and 7 from J, leaving 18 bases between them. This CDR3 has 14 residues. As DNA, the CDR3 is TGCAGTGCTAGGACCGATCTCTGGGGTGGTGGCTACACCTTC. Amino acids: CSARTDLWGGGYTF.